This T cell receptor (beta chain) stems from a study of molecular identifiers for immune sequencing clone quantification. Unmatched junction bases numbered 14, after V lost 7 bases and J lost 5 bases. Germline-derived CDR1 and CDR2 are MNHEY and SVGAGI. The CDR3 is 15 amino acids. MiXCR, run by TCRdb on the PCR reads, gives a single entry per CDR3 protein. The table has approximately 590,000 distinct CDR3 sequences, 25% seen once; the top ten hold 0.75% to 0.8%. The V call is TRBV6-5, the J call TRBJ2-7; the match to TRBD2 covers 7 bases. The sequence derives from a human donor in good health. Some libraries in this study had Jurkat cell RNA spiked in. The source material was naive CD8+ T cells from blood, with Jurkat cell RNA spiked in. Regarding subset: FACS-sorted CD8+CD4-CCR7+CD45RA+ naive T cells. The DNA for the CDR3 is TGTGCCAGCACAGAATTTGGCGGGAGCAACCACGAGCAGTACTTC. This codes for CASTEFGGSNHEQYF.